The 20 T cell receptor beta chains presented below share a single source sample, sequenced in a study of blood T cell repertoires in COVID-19. Produced via immunoSEQ multiplex PCR; TCRdb's table is partial and in-frame only. The sample lists about 300,000 clones, around 88% occurring once. The source material was peripheral blood. These receptors all come from a man in his forties with acute or convalescent COVID-19.

This clone was recorded only once. The chain carries TRBV7-3 and TRBJ1-3, with D perhaps matching TRBD1 (6 bases). This CDR3 is 14 amino acids long. Germline-derived CDR1 and CDR2 are SGHTA and FQGTGA. V shed 5 bases and J shed 4 bases, with 12 bases lying between them. The CDR3 bases are TGTGCCAGCAGCCCCTCAGGGGTCGGAAACACCATATATTTT. Its protein product is CASSPSGVGNTIYF.

This sequence joins TRBV14 and TRBJ2-7, with 8 nucleotides matching TRBD1. Trimming removed 1 base from V and 5 bases from J; junction bases left unmatched: 4. The CDR3 extends over 14 amino acids. Per the germline V gene, CDR1 is SGHDN and CDR2 is FVKESK. The CDR3 region is CASSQAMDRDEQYF. Here the CDR3 DNA reads TGTGCCAGCAGCCAAGCTATGGACAGGGACGAGCAGTACTTC.

V and J are TRBV5-1 and TRBJ1-6, with D maybe TRBD1 (6 bases). This CDR3 is 14 amino acids long. Trimming removed 0 bases from V and 7 bases from J, with 8 bases in between. The germline V gene encodes CDR1 SGHRS and CDR2 YFSETQ. DNA for the CDR3: TGCGCCAGCAGCTTGGAGGGACAAAATTCACCCCTCCACTTT. It specifies CASSLEGQNSPLHF.

The chain uses TRBV11-2 and TRBJ2-6; 7 bases match TRBD1. The CDR3 loop spans 17 amino acids. Germline CDR1 reads SGHAT; CDR2 reads FQNNGV. V shed 4 bases, J shed 0 bases, and the junction held 6 bases outside the gene matches. The CDR3 DNA reads TGTGCCAGCAGCTATATGACAGGGAGCTCTGGGGCCAACGTCCTGACTTTC. Translated, it gives CASSYMTGSSGANVLTF.

This rearrangement joins TRBV23-1 to TRBJ2-1; 7 bases agree with TRBD1. TRBV23-1 counts as an open reading frame of uncertain function. The CDR3 length is 14 residues. Unmatched junction bases numbered 5, after V lost 3 bases and J lost 6 bases. This CDR3 reads CASSQTGIFNEQFF. The CDR3 region has the DNA TGCGCCAGCAGTCAGACAGGGATTTTCAATGAGCAGTTCTTC.

The rearrangement links TRBV24-1 to TRBJ1-4, with 7 bases lining up with TRBD1. Germline assignment: CDR1 KGHDR and CDR2 SFDVKD. Trimming took 0 bases from V and 5 from J; bases not matched to a gene: 11. The CDR3 runs to 18 residues. CDR3 residues: CATSDLKGQLVQNEKLFF. CDR3 nucleotides: TGTGCCACCAGTGATTTGAAGGGACAGTTAGTCCAAAATGAAAAACTGTTTTTT.

The rearrangement joins TRBV14 to TRBJ1-1; D gene ambiguous. V was cut by 0 bases and J by 4 bases, with 6 bases left in between. This CDR3 is built from 13 residues. Germline lookup yields CDR1 SGHDN and CDR2 FVKESK. CDR3 in amino acids: CASSQDLATEAFF. CDR3 coding DNA: TGTGCCAGCAGCCAAGATTTGGCCACTGAAGCTTTCTTT.

The rearrangement uses TRBV7-6 and TRBJ2-7; D is perhaps TRBD2 (5 bases). Trimming removed 2 bases from V and 1 base from J, with 12 bases in between. CDR1 is SGHVS, CDR2 FNYEAQ, per germline. CDR3 length: 15 amino acids. The CDR3 is CASSLFPGESYEQYF. The CDR3, as DNA: TGTGCCAGCAGCTTATTTCCCGGGGAGTCCTACGAGCAGTACTTC.

J is TRBJ1-5 and V is TRBV20-1; TRBD1 might be the D (6 bases). Deletions cut 7 bases from V and 5 bases from J, with 15 bases between. The CDR3 covers 13 residues. In germline, CDR1 is DFQATT, CDR2 SNEGSKA (reference sequence). CDR3: CSVTDRRDQPQHF. Here the CDR3 DNA reads TGCAGTGTTACTGACAGGCGAGATCAGCCCCAGCATTTT.

The rearrangement links TRBV4-2 to TRBJ2-3; 16 bases are a match to TRBD2. Trimming at V came to 4 bases and at J to 4 bases, leaving 8 bases not matched to a gene. The CDR3 is 18 residues long. Per the germline V gene, CDR1 is LGHNA and CDR2 is YNFKEQ. The CDR3 reads CASSPTWGTSGGADTQYF. CDR3 coding DNA: TGTGCCAGCAGCCCAACATGGGGGACTAGCGGGGGGGCAGATACGCAGTATTTT.

This sequence joins TRBV5-1 and TRBJ1-1, with a tentative D call TRBD1 (5 bases). CDR1 and CDR2 (germline): SGHRS, YFSETQ. V lost 0 bases, J lost 1 base, and 7 bases lay in between. This CDR3 contains 14 residues. Here the CDR3 DNA reads TGCGCCAGCAGCTTGGAAGGGGAGAACACTGAAGCTTTCTTT. Its translation: CASSLEGENTEAFF.

The chain combines TRBV4-1 with TRBJ1-4, with D possibly being TRBD1 (5 bases). The germline CDR1 and CDR2 sequences are MGHRA and YSYEKL. CDR3 length equals 13 residues. V was cut by 3 bases and J by 12 bases, with 14 bases left in between. The CDR3 DNA is TGCGCCAGCAGCCACTCTACGGGGGGGGAACTGTTTTTT. This codes for CASSHSTGGELFF.

The J gene is TRBJ2-7, the V gene TRBV30; 11 bases fit TRBD1. V gave up 1 base and J gave up 5 bases; unmatched junction bases: 4. The CDR3 length is 14 residues. Germline CDR1 reads GTSNPN; CDR2 reads SVGIG (reference sequence). The CDR3 nucleotides read TGTGCCTGGAGTGGAAGGACAGGGGGCCACGAGCAGTACTTC. Protein product: CAWSGRTGGHEQYF.

The chain recombines TRBV5-1 with TRBJ2-7; TRBD2 aligns across 15 bases. There are 15 residues in the CDR3. The V gene's germline CDR1 is SGHRS and CDR2 YFSETQ. V trimming: 4 bases; J trimming: 7 bases; junction bases outside the gene matches: 6. Written as DNA, the CDR3 is TGCGCCAGCAGCACCGGACTAGCGGGGGGGCGGGAGCAGTACTTC. Translating gives CASSTGLAGGREQYF.

This clone was seen only once. The chain recombines TRBV10-3 with TRBJ1-2; the D gene is possibly TRBD1 (5 bases). The V and J ends lost 10 bases and 5 bases respectively, with 14 bases between them. Germline CDR1 ENHRY, CDR2 SYGVKD. This CDR3 comprises 12 residues. CDR3 sequence reads: CATGGPPYGYTF. The CDR3 DNA is TGTGCCACCGGGGGACCGCCTTATGGCTACACCTTC.

The CDR3 DNA reads as TGCGCCAGCAGCTTGGTGTCACAGTCAATAGCCTACGAGCAGTACTTC. It encodes CASSLVSQSIAYEQYF. J is TRBJ2-7 and V is TRBV5-1, with no clear D. The CDR3 length is 16 residues. V shed 0 bases and J shed 2 bases, with 15 bases lying between them. CDR1 is SGHRS, CDR2 YFSETQ, per germline.

The chain links TRBV14 to TRBJ2-7; the D gene is possibly TRBD2 (6 bases). Germline CDR1 SGHDN, CDR2 FVKESK. The CDR3 is 17 amino acids. With 1 base removed from V and 0 bases from J, the gap between germline ends came to 16 bases. The CDR3 protein is CASSQGAGGQSSYEQYF. CDR3 nucleotide sequence: TGTGCCAGCAGCCAAGGAGCCGGAGGGCAGAGCTCCTACGAGCAGTACTTC.

The genes are TRBV2 and TRBJ2-7, with a tentative D call TRBD1 (6 bases). Trimming shortened V by 8 bases and J by 3 bases, and 20 bases separated the two germline ends. The CDR3 runs to 15 residues. Germline V gene data show CDR1 as SNHLY and CDR2 as FYNNEI. The CDR3 DNA reads as TGTGCCAGCTCAGATACAGGGTCTTCCGGCTACGAGCAGTACTTC. The encoded protein is CASSDTGSSGYEQYF. Using reference TRBV2 and TRBJ2-7 for the parts outside the CDR3, the full variable domain is EPEVTQTPSHQVTQMGQEVILRCVPISNHLYFYWYRQILGQKVEFLVSFYNNEISEKSEIFDDQFSVERPDGSNFTLKIRSTKLEDSAMYFCASSDTGSSGYEQYFGPGTRLTVT.

The V and J genes are TRBV9 and TRBJ2-2; 9 nucleotides agree with TRBD2. The V segment lost 3 bases and the J segment 7 bases; nucleotides outside the gene matches: 10. The germline V gene has CDR1 SGDLS and CDR2 YYNGEE. The CDR3 spans 16 residues. Written as DNA, the CDR3 is TGTGCCAGCAGCGAATTAGCGGGGGTAGGAAGCGGGGAGCTGTTTTTT. Amino acids: CASSELAGVGSGELFF.

This chain joins TRBV19 and TRBJ1-5; weak D call: TRBD1 (5 bases). Germline V gene sequence: CDR1 LNHDA, CDR2 SQIVND (reference sequence). Trimming left V 3 bases short and J 1 base short, with 10 bases between. The length of the CDR3 is 15 residues. Here the CDR3 DNA reads TGTGCCAGTAGTATTCAGGGTCGGAGCAATCAGCCCCAGCATTTT. Protein product: CASSIQGRSNQPQHF.